The subject of this entry is one T cell receptor beta chain. V lost 5 bases, J lost 4 bases, and 15 bases stayed unmatched. From germline, CDR1 is MNHEY and CDR2 SMNVEV (reference sequence). This CDR3 has 17 amino acids. Treatment denoted: randomized to nivolumab then ipilimumab (arm A) or the reverse (arm B). This sample is part of a study of sequential checkpoint blockade in melanoma. Overall study: After both sequences, patients received maintenance nivolumab.

Produced via immunoSEQ multiplex PCR; TCRdb's table is partial and in-frame only. The sample has several thousand clones; approximately 56% are singletons. This TCR was recovered from a human donor with melanoma. The V gene is TRBV27, the J gene TRBJ1-2, with 8 bases lining up with TRBD1. The material was CD8+ T cells sorted from blood (inferred from file names), obtained from a patient given nivolumab and ipilimumab in sequence. The CDR3 protein is CASSPAGTGGFIYGYTF. CDR3 DNA: TGTGCCAGCAGTCCGGCCGGGACAGGCGGTTTCATCTATGGCTACACCTTC.